This note documents a single T cell receptor (beta chain) sequence. It lacks a known antigen. Within one base of it there is no much larger clone, and no base qualities were kept. The immunoSEQ Assay, a bias-controlled multiplex PCR, was used to amplify TCRbeta CDR3 regions from genomic DNA. As for the authors' bioinformatics: Nucleated cell counts per sample were estimated from amplification of reference gene primers within the assay. To quantify the absolute abundance of each unique TCRbeta CDR3 rearrangement, sequence reads were collapsed and filtered. For each sample, productive Simpson clonality was calculated as the square root of Simpson's diversity index across productive rearrangements. The immuneACCESS repertoire file appears here via TCRdb, limited to in-frame rearrangements. These files lack a portion of the clones; in checked studies, under half of the deficit traces to unresolved V genes, and the cause of the others is not known. V and J calls and clone size are given by that table; D and trimming were obtained from the DNA. The sample has approximately 50,000 clones on record, over 85% of them singletons. The ten largest clones take up approximately 10% of the sample.

Each collaborating institution followed its own protocols to collect whole blood in K2EDTA tubes. For TCRbeta analysis, collaborator samples were shipped as frozen whole blood, as isolated PBMCs, or as DNA extracted from either sample type. CDR1 is given as MNHEY and CDR2 as SVGAGI, both from the germline V gene. Counted from cysteine to phenylalanine, this CDR3 has 14 amino acids. The CDR3 DNA has 42 bases and is translated from base 1. V trim: 7 bases; J trim: 2 bases; unmatched bases: 6. The sample comes from a study of blood T cell repertoires in COVID-19 (dated by TCRdb to about 2020). Regarding the study in general: Samples covering the acute and convalescent phases of COVID-19 were provided by collaborators in the United States, Italy and Spain. The prospective study material was composed of cDNA or gDNA derived from T cells, B-cell-depleted T cells, or PBMCs. Deeply sampled blood TCRbeta repertoires from subjects exposed to, actively infected with, or recovered from COVID-19 were included in the dataset. A freely available public database, intended as a resource for researchers studying the immune response to SARS-CoV-2, is where the repertoires were released. The samples were drawn from the first 160 participants of the ongoing ImmuneRACE study and from 1,254 subjects provided by 6 global collaborators. Nearly every sample came with metadata listing a de-identified subject ID, COVID-19 status, age in years and sex. Where available, HLA class I and class II types were taken from metadata supplied by the sample provider and were not determined by assay-based typing.

Paper-wide results and their limitations: Clinical and demographic metadata were provided uncurated, with the amount varying by source and participant.

The V and J segments used are TRBV6-5 and TRBJ2-5; 8 bases in between match TRBD2. Sequencing was done on a sample of peripheral blood. The clonotype comes from a man older than 75 with active or convalescent COVID-19. The sequenced DNA: TGTGCCAGCAAAACCGGACTAGCACAAGAGACCCAGTACTTC. The resulting protein is CASKTGLAQETQYF.